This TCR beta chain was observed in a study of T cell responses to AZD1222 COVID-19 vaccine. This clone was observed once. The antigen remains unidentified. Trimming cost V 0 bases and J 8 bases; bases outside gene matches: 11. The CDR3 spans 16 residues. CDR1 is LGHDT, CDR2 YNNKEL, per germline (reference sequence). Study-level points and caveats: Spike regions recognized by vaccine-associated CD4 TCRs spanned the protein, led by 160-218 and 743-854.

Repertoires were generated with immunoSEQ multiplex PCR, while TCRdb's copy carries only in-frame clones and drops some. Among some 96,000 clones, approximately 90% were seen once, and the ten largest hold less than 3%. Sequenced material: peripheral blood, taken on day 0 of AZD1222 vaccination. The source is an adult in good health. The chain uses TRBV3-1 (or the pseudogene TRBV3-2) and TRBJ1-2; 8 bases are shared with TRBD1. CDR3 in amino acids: CASSQDAARGQVGYTF. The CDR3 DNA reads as TGTGCCAGCAGCCAAGATGCGGCCAGGGGGCAGGTGGGCTACACCTTC.